The clone carrying this T cell receptor (beta chain) was detected a few times. Its matching antigen is unknown. A read error may explain this, as a much larger clone is one base away. These data originate in a study of tumor and adjacent non-tumor tissue in lung cancer. For the study at large: On average, productive TCRbeta reads reached 4 million to 5 million per sample.

The CDR3 sequence is 14 residues long. Study results and limitations: Shorter survival was associated with higher TCR diversity in tumors.

TCRbeta libraries were built with three rounds of nested PCR, modified from ARM-PCR. TCRdb re-analysed the multiplex PCR reads in MiXCR, keeping a single row per CDR3 protein. Of fewer than 100,000 distinct CDR3 sequences in the sample, around 80% were seen once. This sample's RNA came from whole unsorted tissue. More than 3 cm separated this lung sample from the edge of the tumor. Donors were chemotherapy-naive, newly diagnosed lung cancer surgical patients in China, August–late 2014. Sequences were obtained from distant non-tumor lung tissue. The rearrangement uses TRBV12-3 or TRBV12-4 and TRBJ1-3; D remains ambiguous. The source of this sequence is a man in his fifties or sixties with non-small cell lung cancer. CDR3 nucleotides: TGTGCCAGCAGTTTTGGACGGTCTGGAATCACCATATATTTT. This codes for CASSFGRSGITIYF.